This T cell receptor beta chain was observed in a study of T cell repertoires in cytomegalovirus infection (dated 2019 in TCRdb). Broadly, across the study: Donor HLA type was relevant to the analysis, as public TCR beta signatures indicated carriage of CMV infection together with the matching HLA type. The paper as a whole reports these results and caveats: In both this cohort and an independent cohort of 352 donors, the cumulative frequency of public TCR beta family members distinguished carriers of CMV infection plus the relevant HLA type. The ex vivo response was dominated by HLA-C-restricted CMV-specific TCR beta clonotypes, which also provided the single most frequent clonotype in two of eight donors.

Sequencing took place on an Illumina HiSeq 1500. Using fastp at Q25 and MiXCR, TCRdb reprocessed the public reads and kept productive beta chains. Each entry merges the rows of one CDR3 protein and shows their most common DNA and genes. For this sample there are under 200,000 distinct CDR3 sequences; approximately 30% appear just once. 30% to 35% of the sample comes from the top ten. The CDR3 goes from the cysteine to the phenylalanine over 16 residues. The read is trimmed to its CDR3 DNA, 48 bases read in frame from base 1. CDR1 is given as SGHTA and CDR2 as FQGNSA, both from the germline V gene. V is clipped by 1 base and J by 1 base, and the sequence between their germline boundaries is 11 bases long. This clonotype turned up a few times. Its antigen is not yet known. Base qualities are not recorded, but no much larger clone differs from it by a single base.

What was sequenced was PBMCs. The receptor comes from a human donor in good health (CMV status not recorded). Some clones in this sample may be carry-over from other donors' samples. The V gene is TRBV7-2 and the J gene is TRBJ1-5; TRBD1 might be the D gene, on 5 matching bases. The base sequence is TGTGCCAGCAGCTTAGTCGGGGGGACCAGCAATCAGCCCCAGCATTTT. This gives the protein CASSLVGGTSNQPQHF. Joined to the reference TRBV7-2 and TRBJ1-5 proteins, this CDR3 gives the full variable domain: GAGVSQSPSNKVTEKGKDVELRCDPISGHTALYWYRQSLGQGLEFLIYFQGNSAPDKSGLPSDRFSAERTGGSVSTLTIQRTQQEDSAVYLCASSLVGGTSNQPQHFGDGTRLSIL.